A selection of T cell receptor beta chains follows, all from one sample in a study of identical twins. TCRdb reanalysed the 5' RACE reads using MiXCR and keeps one entry per CDR3 protein. The sample records 260,000 or so distinct CDR3 sequences, about 7.5% being singletons. This sample also belongs to another study, concerning yellow fever vaccine responses in identical twins.

Sequenced sample: CD8+ T cells sorted from blood. The receptor source for this set is a woman between 18 and 29 years old in good health. Both conserved end residues are part of each CDR3. A D gene is named only where the DNA matches it firmly. Some rows have no size entry. The others give once, few or many, or a class for an expanded clone.

V gene: TRBV25-1; clone size: many; J gene: TRBJ2-2; CDR3 length: 14; D gene: TRBD1; CDR3 protein: CASSSGQAVGELFF; CDR3 DNA: TGTGCCAGCAGTAGTGGACAGGCGGTTGGGGAGCTGTTTTTT
V gene: TRBV11-1; clone size: .; J gene: TRBJ2-3; CDR3 length: 18; D gene: .; CDR3 protein: CASSLDSPGLFSTDTQYF; CDR3 DNA: TGTGCCAGCAGCTTAGATTCCCCGGGACTCTTTAGCACAGATACGCAGTATTTT
V gene: TRBV11-3; clone size: few; J gene: TRBJ2-5; CDR3 length: 16; D gene: .; CDR3 protein: CASSGFPPQYQETQYF; CDR3 DNA: TGTGCCAGCAGCGGCTTCCCCCCCCAGTACCAAGAGACCCAGTACTTC
V gene: TRBV12-3/TRBV12-4; clone size: many; J gene: TRBJ1-5; CDR3 length: 14; D gene: .; CDR3 protein: CASSFGLTNQPQHF; CDR3 DNA: TGTGCCAGCAGTTTCGGACTTACCAATCAGCCCCAGCATTTT
V gene: TRBV24-1; clone size: .; J gene: TRBJ2-1; CDR3 length: 14; D gene: .; CDR3 protein: CATSDSWASNEQFF; CDR3 DNA: TGTGCCACCAGTGATTCCTGGGCTAGCAATGAGCAGTTCTTC
V gene: TRBV20-1; clone size: many; J gene: TRBJ2-1; CDR3 length: 16; D gene: TRBD2; CDR3 protein: CSARDGTSGSLNEQFF; CDR3 DNA: TGCAGTGCTAGGGACGGGACTAGCGGGAGTCTCAATGAGCAGTTCTTC
V gene: TRBV6-6; clone size: many; J gene: TRBJ1-4; CDR3 length: 14; D gene: .; CDR3 protein: CASSYSRLDEKLFF; CDR3 DNA: TGTGCCAGCAGTTACTCTCGTCTTGATGAAAAACTGTTTTTT
V gene: TRBV5-5; clone size: few; J gene: TRBJ1-1; CDR3 length: 16; D gene: TRBD1; CDR3 protein: CASSFKSTGTNTEAFF; CDR3 DNA: TGTGCCAGCAGCTTCAAATCGACAGGGACGAACACTGAAGCTTTCTTT
V gene: TRBV7-6; clone size: few; J gene: TRBJ1-1; CDR3 length: 13; D gene: .; CDR3 protein: CASSVTGIAEAFF; CDR3 DNA: TGTGCCAGCAGCGTTACAGGGATCGCTGAAGCTTTCTTT
V gene: TRBV29-1; clone size: many; J gene: TRBJ2-3; CDR3 length: 15; D gene: TRBD2; CDR3 protein: CSVDPGSGKTDTQYF; CDR3 DNA: TGCAGCGTTGATCCTGGTAGCGGGAAAACAGATACGCAGTATTTT
V gene: TRBV10-3; clone size: .; J gene: TRBJ2-3; CDR3 length: 15; D gene: TRBD2; CDR3 protein: CAINERGPWADTQYF; CDR3 DNA: TGTGCCATCAACGAGCGGGGGCCTTGGGCAGATACGCAGTATTTT
V gene: TRBV25-1; clone size: .; J gene: TRBJ2-7; CDR3 length: 14; D gene: TRBD1; CDR3 protein: CASRTGMSSYEQYF; CDR3 DNA: TGTGCCAGCCGGACAGGGATGAGCTCCTACGAGCAGTACTTC
V gene: TRBV10-3; clone size: few; J gene: TRBJ2-1; CDR3 length: 18; D gene: TRBD2; CDR3 protein: CAISEVGSGSRRYNEQFF; CDR3 DNA: TGTGCCATCAGTGAAGTCGGTAGCGGGAGCAGAAGGTACAATGAGCAGTTCTTC
V gene: TRBV29-1; clone size: many; J gene: TRBJ2-2; CDR3 length: 13; D gene: TRBD1; CDR3 protein: CSVDGQDTGELFF; CDR3 DNA: TGCAGCGTTGACGGACAGGACACCGGGGAGCTGTTTTTT
V gene: TRBV27; clone size: .; J gene: TRBJ2-1; CDR3 length: 13; D gene: .; CDR3 protein: CASSFRGWGEQFF; CDR3 DNA: TGTGCCAGCAGTTTCAGGGGATGGGGGGAGCAGTTCTTC
V gene: TRBV6-5; clone size: .; J gene: TRBJ2-1; CDR3 length: 16; D gene: TRBD2; CDR3 protein: CASSSSGGPYYNEQFF; CDR3 DNA: TGTGCCAGCAGTTCAAGCGGGGGGCCCTACTACAATGAGCAGTTCTTC
V gene: TRBV10-2; clone size: .; J gene: TRBJ2-1; CDR3 length: 17; D gene: TRBD2; CDR3 protein: CASSEPGTSGGGNEQFF; CDR3 DNA: TGCGCCAGCAGTGAGCCGGGGACTAGCGGGGGGGGAAATGAGCAGTTCTTC
V gene: TRBV2; clone size: few; J gene: TRBJ1-1; CDR3 length: 15; D gene: .; CDR3 protein: CASSPGTNLNTEAFF; CDR3 DNA: TGTGCCAGCAGCCCCGGGACAAATTTGAACACTGAAGCTTTCTTT
V gene: TRBV5-5; clone size: .; J gene: TRBJ2-3; CDR3 length: 14; D gene: .; CDR3 protein: CASSFEGATDTQYF; CDR3 DNA: TGTGCCAGCAGCTTCGAGGGAGCCACAGATACGCAGTATTTT
V gene: TRBV15; clone size: .; J gene: TRBJ2-1; CDR3 length: 16; D gene: TRBD2; CDR3 protein: CATSRAVTSGGNEQFF; CDR3 DNA: TGTGCCACCAGCAGAGCGGTGACTAGCGGGGGCAATGAGCAGTTCTTC
V gene: TRBV3-1; clone size: few; J gene: TRBJ1-2; CDR3 length: 14; D gene: .; CDR3 protein: CASGWLSEAYGYTF; CDR3 DNA: TGTGCCAGCGGTTGGCTCTCGGAGGCCTATGGCTACACCTTC
V gene: TRBV9; clone size: many; J gene: TRBJ1-2; CDR3 length: 12; D gene: .; CDR3 protein: CASSTQGYGYTF; CDR3 DNA: TGTGCCAGCAGCACCCAGGGCTATGGCTACACCTTC
V gene: TRBV20-1; clone size: few; J gene: TRBJ2-1; CDR3 length: 20; D gene: TRBD1; CDR3 protein: CSARDQLGQVPWSSYNEQFF; CDR3 DNA: TGCAGTGCTAGAGATCAATTAGGACAGGTCCCATGGAGCTCCTACAATGAGCAGTTCTTC
V gene: TRBV20-1; clone size: few; J gene: TRBJ2-7; CDR3 length: 13; D gene: TRBD1; CDR3 protein: CSARDRVFYEQYF; CDR3 DNA: TGCAGTGCTAGGGACAGGGTTTTCTACGAGCAGTACTTC
V gene: TRBV2; clone size: few; J gene: TRBJ2-3; CDR3 length: 16; D gene: .; CDR3 protein: CASSVGRGAYTDTQYF; CDR3 DNA: TGTGCCAGCAGCGTGGGGAGGGGGGCCTACACAGATACGCAGTATTTT
V gene: TRBV27; clone size: many; J gene: TRBJ1-4; CDR3 length: 13; D gene: .; CDR3 protein: CASSLGGSEKLFF; CDR3 DNA: TGTGCCAGCAGTCTGGGGGGTTCGGAAAAACTGTTTTTT
V gene: TRBV10-3; clone size: many; J gene: TRBJ1-2; CDR3 length: 16; D gene: TRBD1; CDR3 protein: CAISESSQTGGYGYTF; CDR3 DNA: TGTGCCATCAGTGAGTCTTCCCAGACAGGGGGCTATGGCTACACCTTC
V gene: TRBV6-5; clone size: many; J gene: TRBJ1-4; CDR3 length: 15; D gene: .; CDR3 protein: CASSYSGGTNEKLFF; CDR3 DNA: TGTGCCAGCAGTTACTCGGGGGGAACTAATGAAAAACTGTTTTTT
V gene: TRBV29-1; clone size: .; J gene: TRBJ2-1; CDR3 length: 11; D gene: .; CDR3 protein: CSVAWMLEQFF; CDR3 DNA: TGCAGCGTCGCATGGATGTTGGAGCAGTTCTTC
V gene: TRBV4-1; clone size: few; J gene: TRBJ1-5; CDR3 length: 15; D gene: TRBD1; CDR3 protein: CASSWTGGGPQPQHF; CDR3 DNA: TGCGCCAGCAGTTGGACAGGGGGAGGTCCTCAGCCCCAGCATTTT
V gene: TRBV28; clone size: .; J gene: TRBJ2-1; CDR3 length: 16; D gene: .; CDR3 protein: CASRSGSGTPYNEQFF; CDR3 DNA: TGTGCCAGCAGGTCTGGATCAGGGACACCATACAATGAGCAGTTCTTC
V gene: TRBV28; clone size: many; J gene: TRBJ1-6; CDR3 length: 15; D gene: .; CDR3 protein: CASIRQPNYNSPLHF; CDR3 DNA: TGTGCCAGCATTAGACAGCCTAACTATAATTCACCCCTCCACTTT
V gene: TRBV29-1; clone size: many; J gene: TRBJ2-7; CDR3 length: 15; D gene: TRBD2; CDR3 protein: CSVESAASGSYEQYF; CDR3 DNA: TGCAGCGTTGAATCAGCGGCTAGCGGGTCCTACGAGCAGTACTTC
V gene: TRBV5-6; clone size: .; J gene: TRBJ2-2; CDR3 length: 14; D gene: .; CDR3 protein: CAISPGLGNGELFF; CDR3 DNA: TGTGCCATCAGCCCCGGGCTCGGTAACGGGGAGCTGTTTTTT
V gene: TRBV3-1; clone size: many; J gene: TRBJ1-1; CDR3 length: 15; D gene: .; CDR3 protein: CASSQGGVENTEAFF; CDR3 DNA: TGTGCCAGCAGCCAAGGAGGGGTGGAGAACACTGAAGCTTTCTTT
V gene: TRBV15; clone size: many; J gene: TRBJ2-5; CDR3 length: 13; D gene: .; CDR3 protein: CATSSQVEETQYF; CDR3 DNA: TGTGCCACCAGCAGCCAGGTTGAAGAGACCCAGTACTTC
V gene: TRBV20-1; clone size: .; J gene: TRBJ1-3; CDR3 length: 17; D gene: .; CDR3 protein: CSASSPFAGRAGNTIYF; CDR3 DNA: TGCAGTGCTAGTTCTCCGTTCGCAGGGAGGGCTGGAAACACCATATATTTT
V gene: TRBV24-1; clone size: few; J gene: TRBJ2-1; CDR3 length: 12; D gene: .; CDR3 protein: CATSASYNEQFF; CDR3 DNA: TGTGCCACCAGTGCAAGCTACAATGAGCAGTTCTTC
V gene: TRBV5-5; clone size: many; J gene: TRBJ1-5; CDR3 length: 16; D gene: TRBD1; CDR3 protein: CASSLTDRASNQPQHF; CDR3 DNA: TGTGCCAGCAGCTTGACTGACAGGGCTAGCAATCAGCCCCAGCATTTT
V gene: TRBV6-1; clone size: .; J gene: TRBJ2-5; CDR3 length: 14; D gene: TRBD2; CDR3 protein: CASSELAGGETQYF; CDR3 DNA: TGTGCCAGCAGTGAACTAGCGGGGGGGGAGACCCAGTACTTC
V gene: TRBV24-1; clone size: .; J gene: TRBJ1-1; CDR3 length: 13; D gene: .; CDR3 protein: CATSKATWTEAFF; CDR3 DNA: TGTGCCACCAGTAAGGCAACGTGGACTGAAGCTTTCTTT
V gene: TRBV28; clone size: .; J gene: TRBJ2-7; CDR3 length: 14; D gene: TRBD2; CDR3 protein: CASTSSGVSYEQYF; CDR3 DNA: TGTGCCAGCACTAGCAGCGGGGTCTCCTACGAGCAGTACTTC
V gene: TRBV7-9; clone size: many; J gene: TRBJ2-1; CDR3 length: 17; D gene: TRBD1; CDR3 protein: CASSLFPRTGPYNEQFF; CDR3 DNA: TGTGCCAGCAGCTTATTCCCGCGGACAGGCCCCTACAATGAGCAGTTCTTC
V gene: TRBV11-2; clone size: once; J gene: TRBJ2-1; CDR3 length: 17; D gene: .; CDR3 protein: CASSIHGLDFIYNEQFF; CDR3 DNA: TGTGCCAGCAGCATCCACGGTCTAGACTTCATCTACAATGAGCAGTTCTTC
V gene: TRBV20-1; clone size: .; J gene: TRBJ2-3; CDR3 length: 14; D gene: TRBD2; CDR3 protein: CSATSGGAVDTQYF; CDR3 DNA: TGCAGTGCGACTAGCGGGGGGGCGGTAGATACGCAGTATTTT
V gene: TRBV24-1; clone size: few; J gene: TRBJ2-5; CDR3 length: 15; D gene: .; CDR3 protein: CATSDLKGGQETQYF; CDR3 DNA: TGTGCCACCAGTGATTTGAAGGGGGGCCAAGAGACCCAGTACTTC
V gene: TRBV27; clone size: .; J gene: TRBJ2-1; CDR3 length: 20; D gene: TRBD2; CDR3 protein: CASSFVRVAGELNSYNEQFF; CDR3 DNA: TGTGCCAGCAGTTTTGTTAGGGTGGCGGGGGAGCTCAACTCCTACAATGAGCAGTTCTTC
V gene: TRBV5-1; clone size: many; J gene: TRBJ2-1; CDR3 length: 14; D gene: TRBD1; CDR3 protein: CASSSGTGINEQFF; CDR3 DNA: TGCGCCAGCAGCTCCGGGACAGGGATCAATGAGCAGTTCTTC
V gene: TRBV5-6; clone size: .; J gene: TRBJ2-2; CDR3 length: 15; D gene: .; CDR3 protein: CASSWTPEDTGELFF; CDR3 DNA: TGTGCCAGCAGCTGGACACCAGAGGACACCGGGGAGCTGTTTTTT
V gene: TRBV12-3/TRBV12-4; clone size: once; J gene: TRBJ1-2; CDR3 length: 13; D gene: .; CDR3 protein: CASSLSGAVGYTF; CDR3 DNA: TGTGCCAGCAGTTTGTCGGGGGCGGTTGGCTACACCTTC
V gene: TRBV4-1; clone size: few; J gene: TRBJ2-7; CDR3 length: 16; D gene: TRBD1; CDR3 protein: CASSQATGTGGYEQYF; CDR3 DNA: TGCGCCAGCAGCCAAGCCACCGGGACAGGGGGTTACGAGCAGTACTTC
V gene: TRBV28; clone size: few; J gene: TRBJ2-1; CDR3 length: 14; D gene: .; CDR3 protein: CASSLSRGGNEQFF; CDR3 DNA: TGTGCCAGCAGTTTATCGCGTGGGGGCAATGAGCAGTTCTTC
V gene: TRBV11-2; clone size: many; J gene: TRBJ2-3; CDR3 length: 16; D gene: .; CDR3 protein: CASSLPAGGSTDTQYF; CDR3 DNA: TGTGCCAGCAGCTTACCAGCAGGGGGGTCAACAGATACGCAGTATTTT
V gene: TRBV6-5; clone size: many; J gene: TRBJ1-1; CDR3 length: 14; D gene: TRBD1; CDR3 protein: CASSSHSRGTEAFF; CDR3 DNA: TGTGCCAGCAGTTCACATAGCAGGGGGACTGAAGCTTTCTTT
V gene: TRBV6-1; clone size: few; J gene: TRBJ2-1; CDR3 length: 14; D gene: TRBD1; CDR3 protein: CASSLQGAYNEQFF; CDR3 DNA: TGTGCCAGCAGTCTCCAGGGGGCCTACAATGAGCAGTTCTTC
V gene: TRBV2; clone size: many; J gene: TRBJ1-5; CDR3 length: 13; D gene: .; CDR3 protein: CASSRSFDQPQHF; CDR3 DNA: TGTGCCAGCAGTCGTTCGTTCGATCAGCCCCAGCATTTT
V gene: TRBV7-3; clone size: .; J gene: TRBJ2-1; CDR3 length: 18; D gene: TRBD2; CDR3 protein: CASSLIGGLAGTYNEQFF; CDR3 DNA: TGTGCCAGCAGCTTAATAGGGGGACTAGCGGGGACCTACAATGAGCAGTTCTTC
V gene: TRBV12-3/TRBV12-4; clone size: few; J gene: TRBJ2-4; CDR3 length: 14; D gene: .; CDR3 protein: CASSFDGVSNIQYF; CDR3 DNA: TGTGCCAGCAGTTTTGACGGGGTTTCAAACATTCAGTACTTC
V gene: TRBV7-6; clone size: few; J gene: TRBJ2-1; CDR3 length: 19; D gene: TRBD2; CDR3 protein: CASSIAPRLAGGSYNEQFF; CDR3 DNA: TGTGCCAGCAGCATAGCCCCCCGACTAGCGGGGGGATCCTACAATGAGCAGTTCTTC